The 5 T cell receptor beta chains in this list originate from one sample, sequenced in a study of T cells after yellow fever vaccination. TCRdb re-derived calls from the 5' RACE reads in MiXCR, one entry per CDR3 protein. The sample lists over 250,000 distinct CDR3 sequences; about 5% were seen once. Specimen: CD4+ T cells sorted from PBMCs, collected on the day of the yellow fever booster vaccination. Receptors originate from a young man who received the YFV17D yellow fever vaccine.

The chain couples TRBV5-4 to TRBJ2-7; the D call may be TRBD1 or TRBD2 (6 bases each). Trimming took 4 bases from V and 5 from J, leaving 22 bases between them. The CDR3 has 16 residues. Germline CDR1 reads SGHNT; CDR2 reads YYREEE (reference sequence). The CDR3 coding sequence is TGTGCCAGCAGCCGAGGGGGGACCTCTTGGAGCGACGAGCAGTACTTC. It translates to CASSRGGTSWSDEQYF.

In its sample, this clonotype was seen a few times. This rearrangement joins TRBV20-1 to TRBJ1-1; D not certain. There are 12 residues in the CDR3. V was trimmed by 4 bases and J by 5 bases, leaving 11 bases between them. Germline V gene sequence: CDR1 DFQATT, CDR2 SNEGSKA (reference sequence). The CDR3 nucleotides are TGCAGTGCTACAAGAGTTCGGACTGAAGCTTTCTTT. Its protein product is CSATRVRTEAFF.

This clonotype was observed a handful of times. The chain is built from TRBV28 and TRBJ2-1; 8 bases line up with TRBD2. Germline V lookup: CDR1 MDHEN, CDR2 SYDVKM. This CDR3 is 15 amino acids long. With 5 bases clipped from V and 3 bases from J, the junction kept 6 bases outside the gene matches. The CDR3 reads CASSPGLASYNEQFF. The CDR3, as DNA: TGTGCCAGCAGTCCAGGACTAGCTAGCTACAATGAGCAGTTCTTC.

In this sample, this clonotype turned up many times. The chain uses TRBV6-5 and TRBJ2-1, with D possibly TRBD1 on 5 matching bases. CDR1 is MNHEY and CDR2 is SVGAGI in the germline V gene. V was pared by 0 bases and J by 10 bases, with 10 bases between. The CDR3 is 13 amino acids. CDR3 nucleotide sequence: TGTGCCAGCAGTTACTCGTTTGGGGCCGAGCAGTTCTTC. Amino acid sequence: CASSYSFGAEQFF.

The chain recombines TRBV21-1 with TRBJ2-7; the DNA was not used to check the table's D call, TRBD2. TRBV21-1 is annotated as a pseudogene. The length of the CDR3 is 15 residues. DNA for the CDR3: TGTGCCAGCAGCAATTTAGCGGGGGTTCACTACGAGCAGTACGTC. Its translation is CASSNLAGVHYEQYV.